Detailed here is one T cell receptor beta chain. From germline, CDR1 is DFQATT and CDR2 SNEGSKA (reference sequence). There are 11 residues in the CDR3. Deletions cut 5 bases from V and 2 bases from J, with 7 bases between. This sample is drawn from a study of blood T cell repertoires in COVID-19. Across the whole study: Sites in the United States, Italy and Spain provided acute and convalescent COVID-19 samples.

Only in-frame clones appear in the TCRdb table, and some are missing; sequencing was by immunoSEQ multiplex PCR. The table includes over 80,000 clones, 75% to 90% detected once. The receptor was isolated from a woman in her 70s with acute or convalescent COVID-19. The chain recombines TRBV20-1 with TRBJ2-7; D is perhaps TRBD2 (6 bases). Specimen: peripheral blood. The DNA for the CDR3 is TGCAGTGCTTCGGGGGCCTACGAGCAGTACTTC. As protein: CSASGAYEQYF.